This is a list of T cell receptor beta chains from one sample in a study of pediatric ulcerative colitis. Measured with immunoSEQ multiplex PCR; TCRdb has only the in-frame clones, and not every one. The table lists approximately 40,000 clones, roughly 70% of them singletons, with 7.5% to 9% in the top ten. Sequenced input: gut tissue. Receptors originate from a boy aged 5-17 years with severe ulcerative colitis. CDR3s include the opening cysteine and the closing phenylalanine or tryptophan. D genes are given only for firm matches. A clone size is listed for some rows: how often the clone was seen (once, few, many), or a class if it is expanded.

CSVEPTGSGETQYF,TGCAGCGTTGAGCCGACAGGCTCGGGGGAGACCCAGTACTTC,-,TRBV29-1,14,-,TRBJ2-5
CASSLAAGDTEAFF,TGCGCCAGCAGCTTGGCCGCAGGGGACACTGAAGCTTTCTTT,-,TRBV5-1,14,few,TRBJ1-1
CASREANYGYTF,TGCGCCAGCAGAGAAGCAAACTATGGCTACACCTTC,-,TRBV5-1,12,few,TRBJ1-2
CASSLLTGGSGNTIYF,TGTGCCAGCAGCCTCCTGACAGGGGGCAGTGGAAACACCATATATTTT,TRBD1,TRBV5-5,16,-,TRBJ1-3
CASGLGGPGKQFF,TGTGCCAGTGGGCTGGGGGGTCCCGGTAAGCAGTTCTTC,-,TRBV19,13,-,TRBJ2-1
CASSEYYGGLNTGELFF,TGTGCCAGCAGTGAATATTATGGGGGGCTGAACACCGGGGAGCTGTTTTTT,-,TRBV25-1,17,-,TRBJ2-2
CASSLGGGGVQETQYF,TGTGCCAGCAGCTTGGGGGGCGGGGGCGTCCAAGAGACCCAGTACTTC,-,TRBV5-4,16,-,TRBJ2-5
CASSLDRNTEAFF,TGTGCCAGCAGCTTGGACAGAAACACTGAAGCTTTCTTT,-,TRBV11-2,13,-,TRBJ1-1
CASSLSRDSYEQYF,TGTGCCAGCAGCTTATCCCGGGACTCCTACGAGCAGTACTTC,-,TRBV11-1,14,-,TRBJ2-7
CASSSDSSQETQYF,TGTGCCAGCAGCTCTGACAGTAGCCAAGAGACCCAGTACTTC,-,TRBV7-9,14,-,TRBJ2-5
CASTGQENSPLHF,TGTGCCAGCACCGGACAGGAAAATTCACCCCTCCACTTT,TRBD1,TRBV2,13,-,TRBJ1-6
CAISESGHISTDTQYF,TGTGCCATCAGTGAGTCGGGCCATATTAGCACAGATACGCAGTATTTT,-,TRBV10-3,16,few,TRBJ2-3
CSESSRGSGEQFF,TGCAGCGAAAGCAGCAGGGGATCTGGTGAGCAGTTCTTC,-,TRBV29-1,13,-,TRBJ2-1
CAIRDGTVGEKLFF,TGTGCCATCAGGGACGGGACAGTCGGAGAAAAACTGTTTTTT,TRBD1,TRBV10-3,14,-,TRBJ1-4
CASSPSATNEKLFF,TGTGCCAGCAGCCCCAGTGCAACTAATGAAAAACTGTTTTTT,-,TRBV6-5,14,-,TRBJ1-4
CATQGESNQPQHF,TGCGCCACCCAGGGAGAAAGCAATCAGCCCCAGCATTTT,-,TRBV10-1,13,once,TRBJ1-5
CASSNLQGYEQYF,TGTGCCAGCAGTAACCTACAGGGGTACGAGCAGTACTTC,TRBD1,TRBV2,13,few,TRBJ2-7
CASSLYSNQPQHF,TGTGCCAGCAGCTTGTATAGCAATCAGCCCCAGCATTTT,-,TRBV11-2,13,-,TRBJ1-5
CASSKTATYEQYF,TGTGCCAGCAGCAAGACAGCAACCTACGAGCAGTACTTC,-,TRBV5-6,13,-,TRBJ2-7
CASSVEGLAYNEQFF,TGTGCCAGCAGCGTAGAGGGACTAGCTTACAATGAGCAGTTCTTC,TRBD2,TRBV9,15,-,TRBJ2-1
CASSLGAQGTPLHF,TGTGCCAGCAGCTTAGGGGCCCAGGGCACACCCCTCCACTTT,-,TRBV7-2,14,-,TRBJ1-6
CSAATGFTEAFF,TGCAGCGCCGCGACAGGGTTCACTGAAGCTTTCTTT,TRBD1,TRBV29-1,12,-,TRBJ1-1
CASSFDSNQPQHF,TGTGCCAGCAGCTTTGATAGCAATCAGCCCCAGCATTTT,-,TRBV7-9,13,few,TRBJ1-5
CASSQDTTDTQYF,TGTGCCAGCAGCCAAGATACTACAGATACGCAGTATTTT,-,TRBV4-2,13,-,TRBJ2-3
CASSGTVTGELFF,TGTGCCAGCAGCGGAACAGTAACCGGGGAGCTGTTTTTT,-,TRBV9,13,-,TRBJ2-2
CSVTGDADEQYF,TGCAGCGTGACTGGGGACGCCGACGAGCAGTACTTC,-,TRBV29-1,12,-,TRBJ2-7
CASSPGVTEAFF,TGTGCCAGCAGCCCTGGTGTCACTGAAGCTTTCTTT,-,TRBV4-2,12,-,TRBJ1-1
CASSLWTDTDTQYF,TGTGCCAGCTCACTCTGGACAGACACAGATACGCAGTATTTT,-,TRBV18,14,-,TRBJ2-3
CASSEGNQPQHF,TGTGCCAGTAGTGAGGGGAATCAGCCCCAGCATTTT,-,TRBV19,12,medium-sized,TRBJ1-5
CASSFDVRDRPVGKLFF,TGTGCCAGCAGTTTCGACGTAAGGGACAGGCCCGTAGGAAAACTGTTTTTT,TRBD1,TRBV28,17,-,TRBJ1-4
CASKTGGRDTQYF,TGTGCCAGCAAGACAGGGGGCAGGGATACGCAGTATTTT,TRBD1,TRBV11-2,13,-,TRBJ2-3
CASSFTGRKTQYF,TGTGCCAGCAGCTTTACAGGGAGGAAGACCCAGTACTTC,-,TRBV7-2,13,once,TRBJ2-5
CASSYFQGGYEQYF,TGTGCCAGCAGTTACTTCCAGGGGGGATACGAGCAGTACTTC,-,TRBV6-6,14,-,TRBJ2-7
CASSQGLLLGSYGYTF,TGCGCCAGCAGCCAAGGGCTCCTTCTGGGCAGCTATGGCTACACCTTC,-,TRBV4-1,16,-,TRBJ1-2
CASSLDWIGRVEGDTQYF,TGTGCCAGCAGCTTAGATTGGATCGGCAGGGTGGAGGGAGATACGCAGTATTTT,-,TRBV11-2,18,-,TRBJ2-3
CASSEGSRFTGELFF,TGTGCCAGCAGTGAAGGGTCCCGATTCACCGGGGAGCTGTTTTTT,-,TRBV6-1,15,-,TRBJ2-2
CASSPAGYNEKLFF,TGTGCCAGCAGCCCTGCGGGGTATAATGAAAAACTGTTTTTT,-,TRBV27,14,-,TRBJ1-4
CASSLAAANTEAFF,TGCGCCAGCAGCTTGGCCGCAGCGAACACTGAAGCTTTCTTT,-,TRBV5-1,14,-,TRBJ1-1
CASSPTASNYGYTF,TGTGCCAGCTCGCCGACAGCATCTAACTATGGCTACACCTTC,-,TRBV27,14,-,TRBJ1-2
CASSNPGLEVSYEQYF,TGTGCCAGCAGTAATCCGGGACTTGAAGTCTCCTACGAGCAGTACTTC,-,TRBV6-6,16,-,TRBJ2-7
CSVGFLSNEQFF,TGCAGCGTTGGCTTCCTCTCGAATGAGCAGTTCTTC,-,TRBV29-1,12,-,TRBJ2-1
CSVQQGFGELFF,TGCAGCGTGCAGCAGGGCTTCGGGGAGCTGTTTTTT,-,TRBV29-1,12,-,TRBJ2-2
CSVIRELPENEQFF,TGCAGCGTTATCCGGGAGCTCCCGGAGAATGAGCAGTTCTTC,-,TRBV29-1,14,-,TRBJ2-1
CASMSQGGKPQHF,TGTGCCAGCATGTCACAAGGGGGCAAGCCCCAGCATTTT,TRBD1,TRBV2,13,few,TRBJ1-5
CASSRDFSTGELFF,TGTGCCAGCAGCCGCGACTTCAGCACCGGGGAGCTGTTTTTT,-,TRBV7-3,14,-,TRBJ2-2
CASSSTRTPWNTEAFF,TGTGCCAGCAGTTCGACCCGGACCCCGTGGAACACTGAAGCTTTCTTT,-,TRBV28,16,few,TRBJ1-1
CASGLWLDVTNTGELFF,TGTGCTAGTGGTTTGTGGCTGGACGTCACGAACACCGGGGAGCTGTTTTTT,-,TRBV12-5,17,-,TRBJ2-2
CAGGGGASFEQFF,TGTGCAGGGGGAGGGGGCGCCTCGTTTGAGCAGTTCTTC,-,TRBV6-6,13,-,TRBJ2-1
CASSLQTFNYGYTF,TGCGCCAGCAGCCTCCAGACTTTTAACTATGGCTACACCTTC,-,TRBV4-1,14,-,TRBJ1-2
CASSSGTGAYEQYF,TGCGCCAGCAGCAGCGGGACAGGGGCCTACGAGCAGTACTTC,TRBD1,TRBV5-1,14,few,TRBJ2-7
CASSYSREQYF,TGTGCCAGCAGTTACTCGAGAGAGCAGTACTTC,-,TRBV6-5,11,-,TRBJ2-7
CASSQAQGGRSYGYTF,TGCGCCAGCAGCCAAGCTCAGGGAGGGAGAAGCTATGGCTACACCTTC,-,TRBV4-1,16,-,TRBJ1-2
CASRPLGGGWGYTEAFF,TGTGCCAGCAGGCCCCTGGGAGGAGGATGGGGGTACACTGAAGCTTTCTTT,-,TRBV7-7,17,-,TRBJ1-1
CAWKFWGDSPLHF,TGTGCCTGGAAATTCTGGGGGGATTCACCCCTCCACTTT,-,TRBV30,13,-,TRBJ1-6
CASSLSPRDNYGYTF,TGTGCCAGCAGTTTATCACCCAGGGACAACTATGGCTACACCTTC,-,TRBV28,15,few,TRBJ1-2